This T cell receptor beta chain was sequenced for a study of OX40 agonist ivuxolimab in advanced cancers. Across the whole study: Dose-escalation patients' cancers were hepatocellular carcinoma, melanoma, renal cell or head and neck cancer. Partial responses, seen in three patients, involved one hepatocellular carcinoma and two cutaneous melanomas. Study-level results: Also showing low normalized T-cell clonal expansion were some of the nonresponders.

Clones were sequenced by immunoSEQ multiplex PCR, and TCRdb holds only the in-frame ones, with some missing. The sample consists of some 100,000 clones, less than 90% of them appearing once. On this clone: What it binds is unknown.

Germline V gene lookup returns CDR1 SGHDT and CDR2 YYEEEE. The V end was cut by 4 bases, the J end by 3 bases, with 14 bases between. The CDR3 has 15 residues. This TCR derives from an adult with an advanced solid tumor such as melanoma, head and neck, liver or kidney cancer. The chain couples TRBV5-6 to TRBJ1-5; D remains ambiguous. Specimen: CD4+ or CD8+ T cells sorted from blood, collected in a trial of the OX40 agonist ivuxolimab. The CDR3 region is CASSAWGGNNQPQHF. In DNA form, the CDR3 reads TGTGCCAGCAGCGCGTGGGGAGGGAACAATCAGCCCCAGCATTTT.